These 23 T cell receptor beta chains share one sample of origin, sequenced in a study of human T cells and chemical hapten exposure. The time point here: healthy volunteer bleed at 2 weeks. Sequencing started from total RNA isolated from unfractionated whole blood. TCRdb reprocessed the RACE reads with MiXCR, giving one entry per CDR3 protein. The sample has under 95,000 distinct CDR3 sequences, about 8.6% seen once. Sequencing input: whole blood. The receptors shown here come from a female donor in good health. Some clones in this sample may be carry-over from other donors' samples.

This clonotype was observed a few times. V usage is TRBV6-1 and J usage is TRBJ2-7; 7 bases align to TRBD1. The length of the CDR3 is 15 residues. Trimming removed 3 bases from V and 1 base from J; junction bases left unmatched: 6. Germline V gives CDR1 MNHNS, CDR2 SASEGT. The CDR3 DNA sequence: TGTGCCAGCAGTGAGGGGACAGATCCTTCCTACGAGCAGTACTTC. Translating it yields CASSEGTDPSYEQYF.

J is TRBJ2-6 and V is TRBV27; the match to TRBD1 covers 7 bases. CDR1 is MNHEY and CDR2 is SMNVEV in the germline V gene (reference sequence). CDR3 length equals 14 residues. The V segment lost 7 bases and the J segment 4 bases; nucleotides outside the gene matches: 4. In nucleotides, the CDR3 is TGTGCCAGCACAGGGGGTCTCGGGGCCAACGTCCTGACTTTC. As protein: CASTGGLGANVLTF.

This clonotype has a handful of counts. J is TRBJ2-6 and V is TRBV5-1; a possible D gene is TRBD2 (5 bases). Per the germline V gene, CDR1 is SGHRS and CDR2 is YFSETQ. V was trimmed by 0 bases and J by 0 bases, leaving 19 bases between them. The CDR3 is made up of 20 amino acids. The DNA of the CDR3 is TGCGCCAGCAGCTTGGGACGCCCAACACGGGATCTCTCTGGGGCCAACGTCCTGACTTTC. Translation: CASSLGRPTRDLSGANVLTF. The complete variable domain, with remaining parts taken from reference TRBV5-1 and TRBJ2-6, reads KAGVTQTPRYLIKTRGQQVTLSCSPISGHRSVSWYQQTPGQGLQFLFEYFSETQRNKGNFPGRFSGRQFSNSRSEMNVSTLELGDSALYLCASSLGRPTRDLSGANVLTFGAGSRLTVL.

A remark on this clonotype: Just one base apart from a much larger clone, this may be a read error. The chain is built from TRBV29-1 and TRBJ2-1, with TRBD1 matching 7 bases. The V and J ends lost 7 bases and 4 bases, in that order; junction bases with no gene match: 10. The CDR3 contains 14 residues. CDR1 is SQVTM, CDR2 ANQGSEA, per germline. In DNA, the CDR3 is TGCAGCGGCCAAGGGGGCTCCCGTTACAATGAGCAGTTCTTC. Its protein is CSGQGGSRYNEQFF.

The chain has TRBV11-1 and TRBJ2-5, with a weak D call TRBD1 (6 bases). CDR3 length equals 15 residues. Germline V gene lookup returns CDR1 SGHAT and CDR2 FQDESV (reference sequence). V was shortened by 5 bases and J by 3 bases, with 16 bases between the two germline ends. The CDR3 nucleotides are TGTGCCAGCAGCCCGGAGTTCGGACAGAAAGAGACCCAGTACTTC. It encodes CASSPEFGQKETQYF.

At least ten counts were recorded for this clonotype. The chain couples TRBV6-5 to TRBJ1-1, with 7 positions matching TRBD1. The CDR3 is 15 residues long. V dropped 7 bases and J dropped 5; count of bases not matched to a gene: 13. Germline CDR1 MNHEY, CDR2 SVGAGI. In DNA form, the CDR3 reads TGTGCCAGCATGACATCTCGGCAGGGGGGAACTGAAGCTTTCTTT. Translating gives CASMTSRQGGTEAFF.

The sample holds many counts of this clonotype. The J gene is TRBJ1-5, the V gene TRBV29-1, with TRBD1 as a possible D gene (5 bases). With 5 bases removed from V and 7 bases from J, the gap between germline ends came to 18 bases. This CDR3 region has 14 residues. Per germline, CDR1 SQVTM and CDR2 ANQGSEA. The CDR3 spells CSVRSQGGDQPQHF. In DNA form, the CDR3 reads TGCAGCGTTAGGTCCCAGGGAGGCGACCAGCCCCAGCATTTT.

The V call is TRBV20-1, the J call TRBJ2-7, with 11 bases identical to TRBD2. The CDR3 has 15 residues. CDR1 is DFQATT and CDR2 is SNEGSKA in the germline V gene (reference sequence). Losses at the gene ends were 5 bases for V and 2 bases for J; bases not matched to a gene: 8. CDR3 amino acids: CSASGTSGPAYEQYF. The CDR3, as DNA: TGCAGTGCTTCGGGGACTAGCGGACCTGCCTACGAGCAGTACTTC.

J is TRBJ2-7 and V is TRBV11-1; 9 bases are shared with TRBD2. V was pared by 0 bases and J by 7 bases, with 7 bases of the junction left unmatched. Germline V gene lookup returns CDR1 SGHAT and CDR2 FQDESV (reference sequence). The CDR3 extends over 15 amino acids. Written as DNA, the CDR3 is TGTGCCAGCAGCTTAGCTAGCGGGAGTTTGTTGGAGCAGTACTTC. Its protein product is CASSLASGSLLEQYF.

CDR3 region: CASSQEIRKTQYF. As DNA, the CDR3 is TGCGCCAGCAGCCAAGAGATACGGAAGACCCAGTACTTC. The rearrangement links TRBV4-1 to TRBJ2-5, with unresolved D. The V end was cut by 0 bases, the J end by 6 bases, with 8 bases between. This CDR3 has 13 amino acids. Germline lookup yields CDR1 MGHRA and CDR2 YSYEKL.

J is TRBJ1-2 and V is TRBV10-2, with D unclear. The CDR3 extends over 15 amino acids. Per the germline V gene, CDR1 is WSHSY and CDR2 is SAAADI. The V and J ends lost 2 bases and 2 bases respectively, with 12 bases between them. CDR3 amino acids: CASSEEYRRNYGYTF. CDR3 sequence (DNA): TGCGCCAGCAGTGAGGAGTACAGACGGAACTATGGCTACACCTTC.

The chain carries TRBV29-1 and TRBJ1-4, with a weak D call TRBD1 (6 bases). The CDR3 extends over 14 amino acids. V gave up 4 bases and J gave up 5 bases, with 14 bases separating them. The V gene's germline CDR1 is SQVTM and CDR2 ANQGSEA. The CDR3 DNA is TGCAGCGTTGTAGGGGGGTTCGAGAATGAAAAACTGTTTTTT. Amino acid sequence: CSVVGGFENEKLFF.

The V and J genes are TRBV2 and TRBJ1-2, with D hard to call. The V gene lost 10 bases and the J gene lost 2 bases, with 8 bases spanning the gap. This CDR3 is 11 amino acids long. CDR1 and CDR2 (germline): SNHLY, FYNNEI. CDR3 nucleotides: TGTGCCACCGCGATAAACTATGGCTACACCTTC. The encoded protein is CATAINYGYTF.

CDR3: CASIQRGHSETQYF. DNA for the CDR3: TGTGCCAGCATCCAAAGGGGGCATTCGGAGACCCAGTACTTC. The chain employs TRBV7-9 and TRBJ2-5, with TRBD1 matching over 7 bases. Trimming took 7 bases from V and 5 from J; bases not matched to a gene: 10. Looked up from germline, CDR1 is SEHNR and CDR2 is FQNEAQ (reference sequence). The length of the CDR3 is 14 residues.

This clonotype was recorded many times. The rearrangement links TRBV10-1 to TRBJ2-3; D is possibly TRBD2 (6 bases). The germline gives CDR1 WNHNN, CDR2 SYGVQD (reference sequence). The CDR3 is made up of 15 amino acids. Between the trimmed V and J ends, which lost 2 bases and 4 bases, there was a span of 13 bases. The CDR3 sequence: CASSEETSLSDTQYF. The CDR3 DNA reads as TGCGCCAGCAGTGAGGAGACTAGTTTATCAGATACGCAGTATTTT.

V usage is TRBV20-1 and J usage is TRBJ1-1; 8 nucleotides align to TRBD1. V lost 3 bases to trimming and J lost 3 bases; unmatched junction nucleotides: 6. In germline, CDR1 is DFQATT, CDR2 SNEGSKA (reference sequence). This CDR3 has 14 residues. The CDR3 loop is CSASSTGADTEAFF. DNA of the CDR3: TGCAGTGCTAGCTCGACAGGGGCCGACACTGAAGCTTTCTTT.

The V and J genes are TRBV9 and TRBJ2-5, with D unclear. The V gene lost 4 bases and the J gene lost 3 bases, with 10 bases spanning the gap. CDR3 length: 13 amino acids. Germline CDR1 and CDR2: SGDLS and YYNGEE. Written as DNA, the CDR3 is TGTGCCAGCAGCCCCCAAGGAGAAGAGACCCAGTACTTC. The encoded protein is CASSPQGEETQYF.

This clonotype has ten or more counts. The rearrangement links TRBV28 to TRBJ2-5, with D perhaps TRBD2 (6 bases). V lost 2 bases to trimming and J lost 7 bases, with 23 bases between them. Germline V CDR1 and CDR2: MDHEN, SYDVKM. This CDR3 has 17 amino acids. CDR3 coding DNA: TGTGCCAGCAGTTTACGCCGGACCCGGGACTGGAAAGGGACCCAGTACTTC. Its protein is CASSLRRTRDWKGTQYF.

CDR3: CSADPGLASPREQYF. CDR3 bases: TGCAGTGCTGATCCGGGACTAGCGTCTCCCCGCGAGCAGTACTTC. The rearrangement uses TRBV20-1 and TRBJ2-7; 10 bases align to TRBD2. The V segment lost 5 bases and the J segment 6 bases; nucleotides outside the gene matches: 13. The CDR3 extends over 15 amino acids. Looked up from germline, CDR1 is DFQATT and CDR2 is SNEGSKA (reference sequence).

This clonotype has a count of ten or more. The CDR3, as DNA: TGTGCCAGCAGTCCCCTTAGCACAGATACGCAGTATTTT. This codes for CASSPLSTDTQYF. V gene TRBV12-3 or TRBV12-4 combines with J gene TRBJ2-3; D is unresolved. The CDR3 contains 13 residues. Trimming took 5 bases from V and 0 from J, leaving 6 bases between them.

The gene calls are TRBV20-1 and TRBJ2-1, with D uncertain. V dropped 3 bases and J dropped 8 bases, with 20 bases sitting between them. The CDR3 runs to 15 residues. Germline V lookup: CDR1 DFQATT, CDR2 SNEGSKA (reference sequence). The CDR3 DNA reads TGCAGTGCTAGGGTTACAGCCTCCCCGGCGGATGAGCAGTTCTTC. Translation gives CSARVTASPADEQFF.

This clonotype was seen more than once but under ten times. This sequence joins TRBV20-1 and TRBJ2-5; 13 nucleotides agree with TRBD2. CDR1 is DFQATT, CDR2 SNEGSKA, per germline (reference sequence). The V gene end was trimmed by 3 bases and the J gene end by 5 bases; junction bases not matched to a gene: 9. The CDR3 contains 16 residues. CDR3: CSARALAGGQGETQYF. The CDR3 DNA sequence: TGCAGTGCTAGGGCACTAGCGGGAGGGCAGGGGGAGACCCAGTACTTC.

There are many counts of this clonotype. The V gene is TRBV6-4, the J gene TRBJ2-3, with D perhaps TRBD1 (5 bases). This CDR3 comprises 14 residues. The V end lost 3 bases, the J end lost 6 bases, and 13 bases lay between the germline ends. Germline V CDR1 and CDR2: MRHNA, SNTAGT. As DNA, the CDR3 is TGTGCCAGCAGTGAGTCGGGCGCAGGGGATACGCAGTATTTT. Translating it yields CASSESGAGDTQYF.